Listed below are T cell receptor beta chains from one sample, sequenced in a study of blood T cell repertoires in COVID-19. Sequencing used immunoSEQ multiplex PCR; TCRdb keeps in-frame clones, though not all of them. Seen here are approximately 50,000 clones, about 85% observed once, and the top ten hold around 6.6%. What was sequenced was peripheral blood. These receptors were collected from a man in his 70s with active COVID-19. Both conserved end residues are part of each CDR3. Fields, in order: J gene, D gene, clone size, V gene, CDR3 protein, CDR3 DNA. The D gene is left open where the match is weak. Some rows have no size entry. The others give once, few or many, or a class for an expanded clone.

J: TRBJ2-1; D: TRBD2; size: NA; V: TRBV11-2; CDR3: CASSLGDSGGGTEQFF; DNA: TGTGCCAGCAGCTTAGGAGATAGCGGGGGGGGCACTGAGCAGTTCTTC
J: TRBJ2-2; D: TRBD1; size: once; V: TRBV5-4; CDR3: CASSSQPGQGVTGELFF; DNA: TGTGCCAGCAGCAGCCAGCCCGGACAGGGAGTAACCGGGGAGCTGTTTTTT
J: TRBJ1-2; D: TRBD1; size: NA; V: TRBV7-2; CDR3: CASSLYGTGHGYTF; DNA: TGTGCCAGCAGCTTATATGGGACAGGGCATGGCTACACCTTC
J: TRBJ1-6; D: NA; size: NA; V: TRBV4-3; CDR3: CASSQETGSNNSPLHF; DNA: TGCGCCAGCAGCCAAGAAACAGGGTCGAATAATTCACCCCTCCACTTT
J: TRBJ2-1; D: TRBD2; size: NA; V: TRBV11-2; CDR3: CASSLGRGGYHEQFF; DNA: TGTGCCAGCAGCTTAGGGCGGGGGGGCTACCATGAGCAGTTCTTC
J: TRBJ1-5; D: TRBD1; size: NA; V: TRBV10-3; CDR3: CAIGQGSNQPQHF; DNA: TGTGCCATCGGACAGGGTAGCAATCAGCCCCAGCATTTT
J: TRBJ2-2; D: TRBD1; size: NA; V: TRBV5-1; CDR3: CASSLGTANTGELFF; DNA: TGCGCCAGCAGCCTCGGGACAGCGAACACCGGGGAGCTGTTTTTT
J: TRBJ2-1; D: TRBD2; size: NA; V: TRBV11-2; CDR3: CASSRNEGLAGGEQFF; DNA: TGTGCCAGCAGCCGAAATGAGGGACTAGCGGGGGGTGAGCAGTTCTTC
J: TRBJ1-5; D: NA; size: NA; V: TRBV6-5; CDR3: CASLVSRDQPQHF; DNA: TGTGCCAGTTTAGTATCTCGGGATCAGCCCCAGCATTTT
J: TRBJ1-1; D: NA; size: NA; V: TRBV6-5; CDR3: CASSYSRGGPEAFF; DNA: TGTGCCAGCAGTTACTCGAGGGGGGGGCCTGAAGCTTTCTTT
J: TRBJ1-5; D: TRBD1; size: NA; V: TRBV4-3; CDR3: CASSPDRGSNQPQHF; DNA: TGCGCCAGCAGTCCGGACAGGGGTAGCAATCAGCCCCAGCATTTT
J: TRBJ2-7; D: NA; size: NA; V: TRBV10-3; CDR3: CAISEGGAGGMSYEQYF; DNA: TGTGCCATCAGTGAGGGGGGGGCAGGGGGCATGTCCTACGAGCAGTACTTC
J: TRBJ1-4; D: NA; size: NA; V: TRBV9; CDR3: CASSEAPGSVEKLFF; DNA: TGTGCCAGCAGCGAAGCCCCAGGGTCTGTCGAAAAACTGTTTTTT
J: TRBJ2-4; D: NA; size: NA; V: TRBV5-6; CDR3: CASSFGRSKGDIQYF; DNA: TGTGCCAGCAGCTTCGGGCGATCAAAGGGAGACATTCAGTACTTC
J: TRBJ2-5; D: NA; size: NA; V: TRBV2; CDR3: CASRGGGETQYF; DNA: TGTGCCAGCAGGGGCGGAGGGGAGACCCAGTACTTC
J: TRBJ1-2; D: NA; size: NA; V: TRBV9; CDR3: CASSPRRVGYGYTF; DNA: TGTGCCAGCAGCCCGCGCAGGGTCGGGTATGGCTACACCTTC
J: TRBJ1-1; D: NA; size: NA; V: TRBV28; CDR3: CASSFYYEAFF; DNA: TGTGCCAGCAGTTTTTACTACGAAGCTTTCTTT
J: TRBJ2-7; D: TRBD1; size: NA; V: TRBV27; CDR3: CASSPWDRAYEQYF; DNA: TGTGCCAGCAGTCCGTGGGACAGGGCCTACGAGCAGTACTTC
J: TRBJ1-6; D: NA; size: NA; V: TRBV7-2; CDR3: CASSLALRGKSPLHF; DNA: TGTGCCAGCAGCTTAGCATTAAGGGGGAAATCACCCCTCCACTTT
J: TRBJ2-7; D: NA; size: few; V: TRBV15; CDR3: CATSRDDWEQYF; DNA: TGTGCCACCAGCAGAGATGACTGGGAGCAGTACTTC
J: TRBJ1-5; D: NA; size: NA; V: TRBV19; CDR3: CASRHRVNQPQHF; DNA: TGTGCCAGTAGGCACAGGGTCAATCAGCCCCAGCATTTT
J: TRBJ2-1; D: TRBD2; size: NA; V: TRBV11-2; CDR3: CASSLVLLAGGRDEQFF; DNA: TGTGCCAGCAGCTTAGTTTTACTAGCGGGGGGTAGGGATGAGCAGTTCTTC